A selection of T cell receptor beta chains follows, all from one sample in a study of beta chain features in type 1 diabetes. The repertoire was sequenced with immunoSEQ multiplex PCR; TCRdb's copy has only in-frame clones and lacks some. The sample contains 600,000 to 700,000 clones, under 15% of which appear only once. Sequenced material: naive CD4+ T cells from blood. Receptors originate from a young man with type 1 diabetes. CDR3s include the opening cysteine and the closing phenylalanine or tryptophan. The order of the fields is CDR3 protein, CDR3 DNA, D gene, J gene, clone size, V gene. The D gene is left open where the match is weak. Size tells how often a clone was seen (once, few, many) or the class of an expanded clone, and some rows leave it out.

CASSFSLEQYF TGTGCCAGCAGCTTTTCTCTCGAGCAGTACTTC NA TRBJ2-7 few TRBV7-9
CASSEEWAETQYF TGTGCCAGCAGTGAAGAATGGGCGGAGACCCAGTACTTC NA TRBJ2-5 NA TRBV2
CATSRQTTGGYGYTF TGTGCCACCAGCAGACAAACGACAGGGGGCTATGGCTACACCTTC TRBD1 TRBJ1-2 few TRBV15
CAISTETDGQYF TGTGCCATCAGTACAGAAACCGATGGGCAGTACTTC NA TRBJ2-7 few TRBV10-3
CASRKTSWETQYF TGTGCCAGCAGAAAGACTAGCTGGGAGACCCAGTACTTC TRBD2 TRBJ2-5 NA TRBV28
CAISDPRTVANYGYTF TGTGCCATCAGTGATCCCAGGACAGTTGCTAACTATGGCTACACCTTC NA TRBJ1-2 few TRBV10-3
CATSTSLLSGGGGTQYF TGTGCCACCAGCACTTCCCTCCTTAGCGGGGGAGGAGGGACCCAGTACTTC TRBD2 TRBJ2-5 NA TRBV15
CASRESGAKLEAFF TGTGCCAGCAGGGAGTCAGGGGCGAAGCTTGAAGCTTTCTTT NA TRBJ1-1 few TRBV28
CASSEVWGDNEQFF TGTGCCAGCAGCGAAGTGTGGGGGGACAATGAGCAGTTCTTC NA TRBJ2-1 few TRBV11-2
CASSLLVSQETQYF TGTGCCAGCAGCTTGTTGGTATCCCAAGAGACCCAGTACTTC NA TRBJ2-5 few TRBV5-4
CASSYSGSQGGGYTF TGTGCCAGCAGTTACTCGGGAAGCCAGGGAGGTGGCTACACCTTC NA TRBJ1-2 NA TRBV6-6
CSVDRTGTYEQYF TGCAGCGTTGACCGGACAGGGACCTACGAGCAGTACTTC TRBD1 TRBJ2-7 NA TRBV29-1
CAISESTGSNQPQHF TGTGCCATCAGTGAGTCGACAGGGAGCAATCAGCCCCAGCATTTT TRBD1 TRBJ1-5 many TRBV10-3
CASSYGTAQETQYF TGTGCCAGCAGTTACGGGACAGCCCAAGAGACCCAGTACTTC TRBD1 TRBJ2-5 NA TRBV6-5
CASSAGSGANVLTF TGTGCCAGCTCGGCGGGGTCCGGGGCCAACGTCCTGACTTTC NA TRBJ2-6 NA TRBV19
CASSVEEGPLHF TGTGCCAGCAGCGTCGAGGAAGGTCCCCTCCACTTT NA TRBJ1-6 NA TRBV9
CASSVGGYGYTF TGTGCCAGCAGCGTAGGAGGTTACGGCTACACCTTC NA TRBJ1-2 few TRBV7-9
CASSQDGGRFGNQPQHF TGCGCCAGCAGCCAAGATGGAGGGAGGTTCGGCAATCAGCCCCAGCATTTT NA TRBJ1-5 few TRBV4-1
CAWMPPGGGLWLHLRGYTF NA NA TRBJ1-2 NA TRBV30
CASSPPSYQETQYF TGTGCCAGCTCACCACCGTCCTACCAAGAGACCCAGTACTTC NA TRBJ2-5 few TRBV18
CASSDPGTQETQYF TGTGCCAGCAGTGATCCCGGGACACAAGAGACCCAGTACTTC NA TRBJ2-5 NA TRBV2
CASSPDSGSYEQYF TGTGCCAGCTCACCGGATAGCGGTTCCTACGAGCAGTACTTC NA TRBJ2-7 NA TRBV18
CASSLSTGVNEQYF TGCGCCAGCAGTTTGTCTACTGGCGTCAACGAGCAGTACTTC NA TRBJ2-7 few TRBV5-1
CATSRVDRDATEAFF TGTGCCACCAGCAGAGTGGACAGGGATGCCACTGAAGCTTTCTTT TRBD1 TRBJ1-1 NA TRBV15
CASSGTELTYEQYF TGTGCCAGCAGCGGGACAGAGTTGACCTACGAGCAGTACTTC TRBD1 TRBJ2-7 few TRBV2
CASSLAGQPNTEAFF TGTGCCAGCAGCTTAGCCGGACAGCCCAACACTGAAGCTTTCTTT NA TRBJ1-1 NA TRBV7-2
CASSDPTEGGFHNEQFF TGTGCCAGCAGTGACCCGACAGAGGGAGGGTTCCACAATGAGCAGTTCTTC TRBD2 TRBJ2-1 few TRBV25-1
CASSPQGYSYNEQFF TGTGCCAGCAGCCCCCAAGGTTACTCCTACAATGAGCAGTTCTTC NA TRBJ2-1 NA TRBV14
CASNWDLNQPQHF TGTGCCAGCAACTGGGACCTCAATCAGCCCCAGCATTTT NA TRBJ1-5 few TRBV6-1
CASSRPGREYGYTF TGTGCCAGCAGTAGGCCGGGCAGGGAGTATGGCTACACCTTC NA TRBJ1-2 NA TRBV6-5
CASSLVELVEQFF TGTGCCAGCAGCTTAGTAGAGCTTGTCGAGCAATTCTTC NA TRBJ2-1 NA TRBV7-9
CASSAETDTQYF TGTGCCAGCAGCGCGGAAACAGATACGCAGTATTTT NA TRBJ2-3 NA TRBV9
CASSPAIGTGFSAFF TGTGCCAGCTCACCAGCGATCGGGACAGGGTTTTCGGCTTTCTTT TRBD1 TRBJ1-1 NA TRBV18
CASARNYEQYF TGTGCCAGCGCCAGGAACTACGAGCAGTACTTC NA TRBJ2-7 NA TRBV25-1
CASSPMGLPGPDTQYF TGCGCCAGCAGCCCTATGGGGCTGCCAGGTCCAGATACGCAGTATTTT NA TRBJ2-3 few TRBV4-1
CAISESTGRNTEAFF TGTGCCATCAGTGAGTCGACAGGACGGAACACTGAAGCTTTCTTT NA TRBJ1-1 few TRBV10-3
CASSPTGYEQYF TGCGCCAGCAGCCCGACAGGGTACGAGCAGTACTTC TRBD1 TRBJ2-7 few TRBV5-1
CASSPGGGGDEQYF TGTGCCAGCTCACCAGGAGGAGGGGGCGACGAGCAGTACTTC NA TRBJ2-7 few TRBV18
CASSPIVGQGVTEAFF TGTGCCAGCAGCCCGATCGTCGGACAGGGGGTAACTGAAGCTTTCTTT TRBD1 TRBJ1-1 few TRBV9
CASSLGQTGGSEKLFF TGTGCCAGCAGCTTAGGCCAAACAGGGGGCAGTGAAAAACTGTTTTTT TRBD1 TRBJ1-4 NA TRBV11-3
CAISSGSGGPDTQYF TGTGCCATCAGTTCAGGCAGCGGGGGGCCGGATACGCAGTATTTT TRBD2 TRBJ2-3 few TRBV10-3
CATRLDGQGGSYEQYF TGTGCCACCCGTCTGGACGGGCAGGGGGGCTCCTACGAGCAGTACTTC NA TRBJ2-7 NA TRBV19
CASSLWTPEGQPQHF TGTGCCAGCAGTTTATGGACACCGGAGGGTCAGCCCCAGCATTTT NA TRBJ1-5 NA TRBV27
CASTMRFPGTVAEAFF TGTGCCAGCACCATGAGGTTTCCCGGGACAGTTGCTGAAGCTTTCTTT NA TRBJ1-1 NA TRBV21-1
CASSLGGTGANVLTF TGCGCCAGCAGTCTCGGGGGGACTGGGGCCAACGTCCTGACTTTC TRBD2 TRBJ2-6 few TRBV23-1
CASTPRGVGEETQYF TGTGCCAGCACCCCTAGGGGAGTGGGGGAAGAGACCCAGTACTTC NA TRBJ2-5 few TRBV4-2
CAWVSADGTEAFF TGTGCCTGGGTCAGCGCGGATGGCACTGAAGCTTTCTTT NA TRBJ1-1 NA TRBV30
CATSLVGGKVTGELFF TGTGCCACCAGCCTAGTCGGCGGGAAGGTTACCGGGGAGCTGTTTTTT NA TRBJ2-2 NA TRBV15
CASSRTSYEQYF TGTGCCAGCAGCCGTACCTCCTACGAGCAGTACTTC NA TRBJ2-7 few TRBV5-4
CASTGNINTEAFF TGTGCCAGCACGGGTAACATCAACACTGAAGCTTTCTTT NA TRBJ1-1 few TRBV27
CASSPLGGLGYTF TGTGCCAGCAGTCCCTTGGGGGGACTTGGCTACACCTTC NA TRBJ1-2 NA TRBV28
CASSAHQGTGYQPQHF TGTGCCAGCAGTGCGCACCAAGGGACAGGTTATCAGCCCCAGCATTTT TRBD1 TRBJ1-5 NA TRBV6-1
CASSESSGGTYNEQFF TGTGCCAGCAGTGAATCTAGCGGGGGAACCTACAATGAGCAGTTCTTC TRBD2 TRBJ2-1 NA TRBV2
CASRGITNTGELFF TGTGCCAGCAGGGGGATTACGAACACCGGGGAGCTGTTTTTT NA TRBJ2-2 NA TRBV2